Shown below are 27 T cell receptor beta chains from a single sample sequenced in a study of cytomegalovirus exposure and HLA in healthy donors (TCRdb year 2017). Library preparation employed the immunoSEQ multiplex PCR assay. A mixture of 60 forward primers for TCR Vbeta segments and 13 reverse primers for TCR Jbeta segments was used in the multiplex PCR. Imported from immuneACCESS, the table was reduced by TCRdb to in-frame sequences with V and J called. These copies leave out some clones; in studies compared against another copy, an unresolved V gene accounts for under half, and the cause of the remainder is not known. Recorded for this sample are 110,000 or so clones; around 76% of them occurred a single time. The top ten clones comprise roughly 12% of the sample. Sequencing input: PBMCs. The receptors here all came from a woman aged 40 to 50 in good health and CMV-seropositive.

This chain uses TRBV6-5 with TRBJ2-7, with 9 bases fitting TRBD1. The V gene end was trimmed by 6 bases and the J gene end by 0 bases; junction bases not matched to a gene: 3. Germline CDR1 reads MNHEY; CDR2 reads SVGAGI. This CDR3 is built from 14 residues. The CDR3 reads CASRLDRGSYEQYF. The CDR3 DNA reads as TGTGCCAGCAGATTGGACAGGGGCTCCTACGAGCAGTACTTC.

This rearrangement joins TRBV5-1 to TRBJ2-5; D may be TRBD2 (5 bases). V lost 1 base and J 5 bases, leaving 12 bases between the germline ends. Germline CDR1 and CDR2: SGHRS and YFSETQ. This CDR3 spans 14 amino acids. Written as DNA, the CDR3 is TGCGCCAGCAGCTTGTATGGGTCGGGGGAGACCCAGTACTTC. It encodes CASSLYGSGETQYF.

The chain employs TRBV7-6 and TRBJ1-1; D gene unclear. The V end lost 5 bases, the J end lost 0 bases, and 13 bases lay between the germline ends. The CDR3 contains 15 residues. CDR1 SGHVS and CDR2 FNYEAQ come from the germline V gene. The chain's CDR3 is CASSQDFSMNTEAFF. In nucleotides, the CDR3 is TGTGCCAGCAGCCAAGACTTTAGCATGAACACTGAAGCTTTCTTT.

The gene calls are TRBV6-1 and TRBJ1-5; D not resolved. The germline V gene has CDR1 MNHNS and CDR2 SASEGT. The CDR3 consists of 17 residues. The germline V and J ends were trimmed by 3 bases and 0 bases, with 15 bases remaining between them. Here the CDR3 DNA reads TGTGCCAGCAGTGATAGGGTTATTCGGGGTAGCAATCAGCCCCAGCATTTT. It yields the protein CASSDRVIRGSNQPQHF.

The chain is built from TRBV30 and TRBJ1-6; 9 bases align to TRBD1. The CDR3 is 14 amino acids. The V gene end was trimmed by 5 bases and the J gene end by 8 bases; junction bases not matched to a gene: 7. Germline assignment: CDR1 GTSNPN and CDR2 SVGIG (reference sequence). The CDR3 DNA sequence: TGTGCCTGGGGACACCGGGACAGGGATTCACCCCTCCACTTT. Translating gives CAWGHRDRDSPLHF. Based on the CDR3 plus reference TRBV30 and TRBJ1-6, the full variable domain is SQTIHQWPATLVQPVGSPLSLECTVEGTSNPNLYWYRQAAGRGLQLLFYSVGIGQISSEVPQNLSASRPQDRQFILSSKKLLLSDSGFYLCAWGHRDRDSPLHFGNGTRLTVT.

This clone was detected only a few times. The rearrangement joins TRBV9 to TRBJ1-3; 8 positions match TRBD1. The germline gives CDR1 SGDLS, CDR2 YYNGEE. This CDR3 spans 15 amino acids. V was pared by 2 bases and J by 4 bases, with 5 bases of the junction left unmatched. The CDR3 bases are TGTGCCAGCAGCGTCGGGACAGGCTACGGAAACACCATATATTTT. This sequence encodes CASSVGTGYGNTIYF.

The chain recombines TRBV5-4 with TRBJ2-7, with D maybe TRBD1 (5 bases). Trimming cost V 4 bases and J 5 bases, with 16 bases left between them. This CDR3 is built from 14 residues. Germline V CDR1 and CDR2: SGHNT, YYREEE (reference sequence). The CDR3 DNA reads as TGTGCCAGCAGCCCGGGTTCTAGGGGTAACGAGCAGTACTTC. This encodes CASSPGSRGNEQYF.

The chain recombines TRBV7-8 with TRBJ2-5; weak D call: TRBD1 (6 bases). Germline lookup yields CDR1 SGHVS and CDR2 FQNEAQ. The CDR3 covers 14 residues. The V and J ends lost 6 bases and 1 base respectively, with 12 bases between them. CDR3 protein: CASSFGQLQETQYF. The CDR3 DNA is TGTGCCAGCAGTTTCGGACAGCTCCAAGAGACCCAGTACTTC.

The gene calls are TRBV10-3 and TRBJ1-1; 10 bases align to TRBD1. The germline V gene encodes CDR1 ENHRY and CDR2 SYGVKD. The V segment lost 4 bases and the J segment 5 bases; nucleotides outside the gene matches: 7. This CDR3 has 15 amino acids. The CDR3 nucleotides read TGTGCCATCAGTGGACAGGGGGCCGAGGAAACTGAAGCTTTCTTT. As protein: CAISGQGAEETEAFF.

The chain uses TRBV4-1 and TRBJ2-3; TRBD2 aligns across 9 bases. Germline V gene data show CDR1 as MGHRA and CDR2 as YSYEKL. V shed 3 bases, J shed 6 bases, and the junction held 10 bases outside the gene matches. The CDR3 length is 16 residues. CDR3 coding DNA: TGCGCCAGCAGCCACCTAAGACTAGCGGAGGGGGATACGCAGTATTTT. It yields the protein CASSHLRLAEGDTQYF.

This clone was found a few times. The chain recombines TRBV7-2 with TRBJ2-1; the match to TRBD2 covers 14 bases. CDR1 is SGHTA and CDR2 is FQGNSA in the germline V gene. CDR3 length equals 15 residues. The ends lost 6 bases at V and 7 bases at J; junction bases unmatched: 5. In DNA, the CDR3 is TGTGCCAGCAGAAGACTAGCGGGGGGGCAGAATGAGCAGTTCTTC. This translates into CASRRLAGGQNEQFF.

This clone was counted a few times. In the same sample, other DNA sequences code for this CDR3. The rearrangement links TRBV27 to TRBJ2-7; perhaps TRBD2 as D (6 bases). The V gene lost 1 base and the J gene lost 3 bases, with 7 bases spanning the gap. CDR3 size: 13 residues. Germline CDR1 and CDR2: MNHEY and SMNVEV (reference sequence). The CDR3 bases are TGTGCCAGCAGTTTATACGGGAGCTACGAGCAGTACTTC. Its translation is CASSLYGSYEQYF.

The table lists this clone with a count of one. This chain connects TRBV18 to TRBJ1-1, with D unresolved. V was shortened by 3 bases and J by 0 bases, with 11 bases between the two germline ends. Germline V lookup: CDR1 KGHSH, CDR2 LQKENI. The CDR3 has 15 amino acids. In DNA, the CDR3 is TGTGCCAGCTCACCGTACGGTAACCTGAACACTGAAGCTTTCTTT. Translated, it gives CASSPYGNLNTEAFF.

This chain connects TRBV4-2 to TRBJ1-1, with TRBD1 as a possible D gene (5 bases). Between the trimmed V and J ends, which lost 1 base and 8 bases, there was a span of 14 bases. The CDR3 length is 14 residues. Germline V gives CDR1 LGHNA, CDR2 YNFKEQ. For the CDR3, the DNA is TGTGCCAGCAGCCAAGGGGGCGTTGGGATCGAAGCTTTCTTT. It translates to CASSQGGVGIEAFF.

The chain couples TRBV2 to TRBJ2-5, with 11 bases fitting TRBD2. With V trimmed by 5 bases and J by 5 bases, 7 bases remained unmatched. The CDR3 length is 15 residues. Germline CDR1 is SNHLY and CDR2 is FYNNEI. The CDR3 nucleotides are TGTGCCAGCAGTAGGGTAGCGGGGGGGCAGGAGACCCAGTACTTC. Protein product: CASSRVAGGQETQYF. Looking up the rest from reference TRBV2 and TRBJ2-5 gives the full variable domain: EPEVTQTPSHQVTQMGQEVILRCVPISNHLYFYWYRQILGQKVEFLVSFYNNEISEKSEIFDDQFSVERPDGSNFTLKIRSTKLEDSAMYFCASSRVAGGQETQYFGPGTRLLVL.

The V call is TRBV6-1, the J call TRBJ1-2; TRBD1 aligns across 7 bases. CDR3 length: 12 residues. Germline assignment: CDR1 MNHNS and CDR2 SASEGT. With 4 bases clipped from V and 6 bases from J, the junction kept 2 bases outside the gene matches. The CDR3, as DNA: TGTGCCAGCAGTGCACAGGGGCATGGCTACACCTTC. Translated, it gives CASSAQGHGYTF.

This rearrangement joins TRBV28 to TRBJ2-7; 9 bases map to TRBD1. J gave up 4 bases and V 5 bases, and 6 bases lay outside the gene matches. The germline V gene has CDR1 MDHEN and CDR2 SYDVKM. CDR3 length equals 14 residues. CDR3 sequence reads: CASSTGQGRYEQYF. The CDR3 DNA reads TGTGCCAGCAGTACGGGACAGGGCAGGTACGAGCAGTACTTC.

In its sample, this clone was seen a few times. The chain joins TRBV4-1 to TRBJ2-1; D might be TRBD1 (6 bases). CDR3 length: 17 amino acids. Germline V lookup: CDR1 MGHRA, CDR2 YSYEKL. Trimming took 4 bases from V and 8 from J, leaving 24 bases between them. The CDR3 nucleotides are TGCGCCAGCAGCCGCCTAACCCGGGACACCAAAGGCTATGAGCAGTTCTTC. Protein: CASSRLTRDTKGYEQFF.

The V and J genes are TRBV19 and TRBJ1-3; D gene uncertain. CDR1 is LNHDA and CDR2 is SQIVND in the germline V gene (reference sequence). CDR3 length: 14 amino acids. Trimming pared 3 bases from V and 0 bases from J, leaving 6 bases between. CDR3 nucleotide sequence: TGTGCCAGTAGTATTCCCGGCTCTGGAAACACCATATATTTT. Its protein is CASSIPGSGNTIYF.

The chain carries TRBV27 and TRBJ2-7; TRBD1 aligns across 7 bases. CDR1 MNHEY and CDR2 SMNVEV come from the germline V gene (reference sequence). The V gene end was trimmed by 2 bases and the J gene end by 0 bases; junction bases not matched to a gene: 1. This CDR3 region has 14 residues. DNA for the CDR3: TGTGCCAGCAGTTTAGAGGGGGCCTCCTACGAGCAGTACTTC. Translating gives CASSLEGASYEQYF.

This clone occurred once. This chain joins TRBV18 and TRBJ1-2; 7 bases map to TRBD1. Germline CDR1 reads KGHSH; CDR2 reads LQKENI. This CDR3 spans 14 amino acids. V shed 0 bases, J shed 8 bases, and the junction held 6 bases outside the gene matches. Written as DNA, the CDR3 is TGTGCCAGCTCACCACCCCAGGGGGTAGGAGGCTACACCTTC. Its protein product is CASSPPQGVGGYTF. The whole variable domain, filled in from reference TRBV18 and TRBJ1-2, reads NAGVMQNPRHLVRRRGQEARLRCSPMKGHSHVYWYRQLPEEGLKFMVYLQKENIIDESGMPKERFSAEFPKEGPSILRIQQVVRGDSAAYFCASSPPQGVGGYTFGSGTRLTVV.

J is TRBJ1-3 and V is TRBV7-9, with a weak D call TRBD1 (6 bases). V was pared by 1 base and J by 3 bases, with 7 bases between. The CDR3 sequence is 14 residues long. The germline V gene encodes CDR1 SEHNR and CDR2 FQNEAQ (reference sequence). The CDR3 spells CASSLDRDGNTIYF. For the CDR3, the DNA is TGTGCCAGCAGCTTAGACAGGGATGGAAACACCATATATTTT.

The CDR3 sequence is CASSRGSGVTYEQYF. CDR3 in DNA: TGTGCCAGCAGCAGGGGTAGCGGGGTTACCTACGAGCAGTACTTC. The chain has TRBV7-9 and TRBJ2-7, with 8 bases fitting TRBD2. With 5 bases clipped from V and 2 bases from J, the junction kept 8 bases outside the gene matches. Germline assignment: CDR1 SEHNR and CDR2 FQNEAQ (reference sequence). The CDR3 covers 15 residues.

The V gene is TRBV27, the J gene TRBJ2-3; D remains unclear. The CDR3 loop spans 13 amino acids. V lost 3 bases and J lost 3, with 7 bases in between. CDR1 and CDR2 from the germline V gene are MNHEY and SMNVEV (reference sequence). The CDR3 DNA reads TGTGCCAGCAGTTTCCAGAGGACAGATACGCAGTATTTT. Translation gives CASSFQRTDTQYF.

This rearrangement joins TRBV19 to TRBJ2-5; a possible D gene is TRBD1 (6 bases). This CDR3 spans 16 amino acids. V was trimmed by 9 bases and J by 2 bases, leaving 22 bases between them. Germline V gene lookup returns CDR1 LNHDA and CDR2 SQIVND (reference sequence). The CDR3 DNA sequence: TGTGCCAGCGCCGAGTTCCGATTACAGGGTCAAGAGACCCAGTACTTC. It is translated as CASAEFRLQGQETQYF. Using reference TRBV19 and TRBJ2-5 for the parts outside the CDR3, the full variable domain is DGGITQSPKYLFRKEGQNVTLSCEQNLNHDAMYWYRQDPGQGLRLIYYSQIVNDFQKGDIAEGYSVSREKKESFPLTVTSAQKNPTAFYLCASAEFRLQGQETQYFGPGTRLLVL.

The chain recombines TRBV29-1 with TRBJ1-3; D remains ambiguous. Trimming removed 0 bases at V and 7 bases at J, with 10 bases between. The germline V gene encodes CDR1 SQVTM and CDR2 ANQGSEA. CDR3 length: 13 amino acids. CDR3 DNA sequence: TGCAGCGTTGAAGAGGCTCCAGGCAACACCATATATTTT. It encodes CSVEEAPGNTIYF.

CDR3 loop: CASSEGLGSYGYTF. Written as DNA, the CDR3 is TGTGCCAGCAGTGAAGGTTTAGGGAGCTATGGCTACACCTTC. V is TRBV2 and J is TRBJ1-2; D uncertain. The CDR3 runs 14 residues. V shed 1 base and J shed 4 bases, with 10 bases lying between them. CDR1 and CDR2 from the germline V gene are SNHLY and FYNNEI.